The T cell receptor (beta chain) described here comes from a study of T cells in Graves' hyperthyroidism and ophthalmopathy. Study findings and constraints: Prediction of ophthalmopathy progression came a median 6.5 months pre-onset.

It was considered stable Graves' hyperthyroidism when ophthalmopathy did not progress within 18 months. These patients, aged 18 to 65, had recently diagnosed hyperthyroidism lasting under 2 months. Patients having uncontrolled infection, another autoimmune disease, pregnancy or lactation were not included. CDR3 size: 15 residues. Germline lookup yields CDR1 SGHRS and CDR2 YFSETQ. This clonotype has more than one count but fewer than ten. What it binds is not known. At one end, the junction sequence differs from germline, possibly due to a read error. Researchers took RNA transcripts and amplified the TCR beta CDR3 regions from them. During a first-round RT-PCR of the TCR CDR3, the HTBI primer set was used. TCRdb called the multiplex PCR reads again in MiXCR, with one record for every CDR3 protein. The data contain some 510,000 distinct CDR3 sequences, under 25% of them singletons.

The sample taken for sequencing was blood. The chain carries TRBV5-1 and TRBJ2-7, with 10 nucleotides matching TRBD2. This sequence was found in a man between 18 and 29 years old with Graves' hyperthyroidism. In nucleotides, the CDR3 is TGCGCCAGCCGCTTTGCTAGCGGGGGCGACTACGAGCAGTACTTC. Translation gives CASRFASGGDYEQYF.